These 30 T cell receptor beta chains share one sample of origin, sequenced in a study of T cell changes during pregnancy in multiple sclerosis. The repertoire was sequenced with immunoSEQ multiplex PCR; TCRdb's copy has only in-frame clones and lacks some. The sample has about 52,000 clones, approximately 90% seen once; the top ten hold 0.16%. The sample consisted of CD4+ T cells from peripheral blood mononuclear cells, taken after pregnancy. The source of these receptors is a female donor in good health, enrolled as a control in a pregnancy study.

As DNA, the CDR3 is TGTGCCAGTAGTATAGAGGGGGCGCGGGGCTACACCTTC. As protein: CASSIEGARGYTF. The V and J genes are TRBV19 and TRBJ1-2, with D maybe TRBD1 (6 bases). The length of the CDR3 is 13 residues. With 0 bases removed from V and 8 bases from J, the gap between germline ends came to 10 bases. Germline V gene lookup returns CDR1 LNHDA and CDR2 SQIVND (reference sequence).

The gene calls are TRBV5-6 and TRBJ1-1; no firm D call. V was cut by 4 bases and J by 5 bases, with 12 bases left in between. The CDR3 totals 13 residues. CDR1 SGHDT and CDR2 YYEEEE come from the germline V gene. CDR3 amino acids: CASSRRSLTEAFF. The CDR3 DNA sequence: TGTGCCAGCAGCCGCCGTTCACTTACTGAAGCTTTCTTT.

The V call is TRBV2, the J call TRBJ1-2; 12 bases are shared with TRBD1. Germline loops: CDR1 SNHLY, CDR2 FYNNEI. CDR3 size: 12 residues. With 6 bases clipped from V and 8 bases from J, the junction kept 1 base outside the gene matches. CDR3 protein: CASRGTGGGYTF. CDR3 in DNA: TGTGCCAGCAGAGGGACAGGGGGCGGCTACACCTTC.

The rearrangement joins TRBV6-5 to TRBJ2-1; D may be TRBD1 (5 bases). This CDR3 region has 12 residues. V was cut by 4 bases and J by 8 bases, with 9 bases left in between. Germline V CDR1 and CDR2: MNHEY, SVGAGI. DNA of the CDR3: TGTGCCAGCAGTTTTTTAGGGGATGAGCAGTTCTTC. This encodes CASSFLGDEQFF.

The chain has TRBV10-1 and TRBJ1-2, with unresolved D. This CDR3 has 15 residues. Germline assignment: CDR1 WNHNN and CDR2 SYGVQD (reference sequence). The ends were cut back, 10 bases at V and 0 bases at J, with 18 bases in the middle. CDR3 sequence: CATFIGKSSNYGYTF. CDR3 nucleotide sequence: TGCGCCACATTTATCGGGAAGAGTTCTAACTATGGCTACACCTTC.

This rearrangement joins TRBV5-6 to TRBJ1-6, with a possible D match to TRBD1 (6 bases). The CDR3 runs 16 residues. Looked up from germline, CDR1 is SGHDT and CDR2 is YYEEEE. V lost 7 bases to trimming and J lost 0 bases, with 14 bases between them. CDR3 coding DNA: TGTGCCAGCCATAGACAGGCGAGCTCCTATAATTCACCCCTCCACTTT. It codes for CASHRQASSYNSPLHF.

This chain joins TRBV18 and TRBJ1-2; D is ambiguous. This CDR3 spans 13 amino acids. V lost 3 bases, J lost 7 bases, and 12 bases lay in between. Germline V gene sequence: CDR1 KGHSH, CDR2 LQKENI. CDR3 region: CASSPDGVIGYTF. CDR3 DNA: TGTGCCAGCTCACCCGACGGGGTAATTGGCTACACCTTC.

This clone was picked up one time. V usage is TRBV11-2 and J usage is TRBJ2-2; TRBD2 agrees at 7 bases. In germline, CDR1 is SGHAT, CDR2 FQNNGV. V was clipped by 4 bases and J by 6 bases; unmatched bases: 8. CDR3 length equals 15 residues. The CDR3 nucleotides read TGTGCCAGCAGCTCGGGGGGACGGGTGGCCGGGGAGCTGTTTTTT. It specifies CASSSGGRVAGELFF. The full variable domain, its missing parts supplied by reference TRBV11-2 and TRBJ2-2, is EAGVAQSPRYKIIEKRQSVAFWCNPISGHATLYWYQQILGQGPKLLIQFQNNGVVDDSQLPKDRFSAERLKGVDSTLKIQPAKLEDSAVYLCASSSGGRVAGELFFGEGSRLTVL.

CDR3 in amino acids: CASSWKRTGELFF. The CDR3 bases are TGTGCCAGCAGCTGGAAGAGGACCGGGGAGCTGTTTTTT. The rearrangement joins TRBV11-2 to TRBJ2-2; D unclear. Germline CDR1 and CDR2: SGHAT and FQNNGV. The CDR3 contains 13 residues. V lost 4 bases and J 5 bases, leaving 8 bases between the germline ends. Together with reference TRBV11-2 and TRBJ2-2, the CDR3 gives the full variable domain: EAGVAQSPRYKIIEKRQSVAFWCNPISGHATLYWYQQILGQGPKLLIQFQNNGVVDDSQLPKDRFSAERLKGVDSTLKIQPAKLEDSAVYLCASSWKRTGELFFGEGSRLTVL.

The CDR3 DNA is TGTGCCAGCAGCTTAAGGGAGACAGGTCGCGGTTTCTTT. Translating gives CASSLRETGRGFF. The gene calls are TRBV11-2 and TRBJ1-1; weak D call: TRBD1 (6 bases). CDR1 is SGHAT, CDR2 FQNNGV, per germline. The CDR3 extends over 13 amino acids. The ends were cut back, 2 bases at V and 13 bases at J, with 17 bases in the middle.

V and J are TRBV4-2 and TRBJ2-1, with TRBD1 identical over 9 bases. Germline V gene sequence: CDR1 LGHNA, CDR2 YNFKEQ. V was clipped by 5 bases and J by 7 bases; unmatched bases: 9. The CDR3 length is 15 residues. CDR3 coding DNA: TGTGCCAGCAGCGGCCGGGACAGGGTGAAGAATGAGCAGTTCTTC. Protein: CASSGRDRVKNEQFF.

In this sample, this clone turned up once. The chain has TRBV5-8 and TRBJ2-2, with TRBD2 matching 11 bases. The germline CDR1 and CDR2 sequences are SGHTS and YDEGEE. Germline trimming cut 4 bases from V and 3 bases from J; bases unmatched to any gene: 2. The CDR3 consists of 15 residues. The CDR3 bases are TGTGCCAGCAGCCTAGCGGGGGGATACACCGGGGAGCTGTTTTTT. Its protein is CASSLAGGYTGELFF.

The sample holds a few counts of this clone. The gene calls are TRBV7-2 and TRBJ2-5, with 8 bases lining up with TRBD2. The V and J ends lost 7 bases and 5 bases, in that order; junction bases with no gene match: 12. The V gene's germline CDR1 is SGHTA and CDR2 FQGNSA. The CDR3 runs 15 residues. The DNA of the CDR3 is TGTGCCAGCACCCCCGGGGGGGCGGGCCCGGAGACCCAGTACTTC. This translates into CASTPGGAGPETQYF.

The gene calls are TRBV6-6 and TRBJ2-1; D is ambiguous. Trimming took off 2 bases at V and 0 bases at J, with 8 bases between the two ends. The CDR3 has 15 amino acids. CDR1 MNHNY and CDR2 SVGAGI come from the germline V gene (reference sequence). The DNA of the CDR3 is TGTGCCAGCAGTTACGGCGGAAGCTCCTACAATGAGCAGTTCTTC. Protein sequence: CASSYGGSSYNEQFF.

The gene calls are TRBV14 and TRBJ2-7; D possibly corresponds to TRBD2 (5 bases). Between the trimmed V and J ends, which lost 1 base and 2 bases, there was a span of 6 bases. CDR3 length: 13 residues. The germline gives CDR1 SGHDN, CDR2 FVKESK. For the CDR3, the DNA is TGTGCCAGCAGCCAAGCCGGGGCCTACGAGCAGTACTTC. Translation: CASSQAGAYEQYF. The whole variable domain, filled in from reference TRBV14 and TRBJ2-7, reads EAGVTQFPSHSVIEKGQTVTLRCDPISGHDNLYWYRRVMGKEIKFLLHFVKESKQDESGMPNNRFLAERTGGTYSTLKVQPAELEDSGVYFCASSQAGAYEQYFGPGTRLTVT.

The chain has TRBV7-3 and TRBJ2-3; D perhaps matches TRBD2 (6 bases). Germline V gene sequence: CDR1 SGHTA, CDR2 FQGTGA. The V end was cut by 5 bases, the J end by 2 bases, with 17 bases between. CDR3 size: 16 residues. The CDR3 nucleotides read TGTGCCAGCAGCCCCCAAATTACTAGCTCCACAGATACGCAGTATTTT. Protein: CASSPQITSSTDTQYF.

This clone was found once. The CDR3 spells CASSYDRGSTYGYTF. DNA for the CDR3: TGTGCCAGCAGTTACGACAGGGGGTCCACCTATGGCTACACCTTC. This chain connects TRBV6-5 to TRBJ1-2; 9 positions match TRBD1. The CDR3 loop spans 15 amino acids. Trimming at V came to 2 bases and at J to 4 bases, leaving 5 bases not matched to a gene. CDR1 and CDR2 (germline): MNHEY, SVGAGI.

This clone was counted once. This rearrangement joins TRBV21-1 to TRBJ1-5; the table gives TRBD1 as D, unverified against the DNA. TRBV21-1 is deemed a pseudogene. The CDR3 is 14 amino acids. Here the CDR3 DNA reads TGTGCCAGCAGCAATGACAGAGCGCAATGGCCCCAGCATTTT. This translates into CASSNDRAQWPQHF.

Note on this clone: This specimen includes other DNA sequences encoding the same CDR3. The rearrangement joins TRBV18 to TRBJ1-1; 11 nucleotides line up with TRBD1. V shed 3 bases and J 1 base; nucleotides not matched to a gene: 1. This CDR3 comprises 15 residues. Per germline, CDR1 KGHSH and CDR2 LQKENI. The CDR3 DNA reads TGTGCCAGCTCACCGGGACAGGGGGGGAACACTGAAGCTTTCTTT. Residues: CASSPGQGGNTEAFF.

The genes are TRBV30 and TRBJ1-2, with D tentatively TRBD1 (6 bases). CDR3 size: 15 residues. Germline CDR1 reads GTSNPN; CDR2 reads SVGIG (reference sequence). V was cut by 5 bases and J by 5 bases, with 21 bases left in between. The CDR3 bases are TGTGCCTGGGCCCCCCCCGGGGGGCGAGCATATGGCTACACCTTC. Protein sequence: CAWAPPGGRAYGYTF.

The chain combines TRBV4-1 with TRBJ1-6, with D maybe TRBD1 (6 bases). This CDR3 has 15 amino acids. Trimming removed 3 bases from V and 10 bases from J, with 16 bases in between. The germline V gene encodes CDR1 MGHRA and CDR2 YSYEKL. CDR3 in amino acids: CASSQSPQTGSPLHF. The CDR3 nucleotides read TGCGCCAGCAGCCAGTCTCCCCAGACAGGATCACCCCTCCACTTT.

This chain links TRBV11-2 with TRBJ1-6; TRBD1 agrees at 7 bases. The CDR3 spans 15 residues. The V gene end was trimmed by 5 bases and the J gene end by 7 bases; junction bases not matched to a gene: 8. Germline lookup yields CDR1 SGHAT and CDR2 FQNNGV. This CDR3 reads CASSPQGETNSPLHF. CDR3 nucleotides: TGTGCCAGCAGCCCCCAGGGGGAGACCAATTCACCCCTCCACTTT.

This rearrangement joins TRBV7-6 to TRBJ1-1; D is ambiguous. Germline V gene lookup returns CDR1 SGHVS and CDR2 FNYEAQ. CDR3 length equals 14 residues. V was clipped by 5 bases and J by 0 bases, with 10 bases between them. CDR3 sequence (DNA): TGTGCCAGCAGCCTCCGTGTCGTGAACACTGAAGCTTTCTTT. This encodes CASSLRVVNTEAFF.

In DNA, the CDR3 is TGTGCCAGCACTCGGACTAGCGGTTCCTACAATGAGCAGTTCTTC. Encoded protein: CASTRTSGSYNEQFF. V is TRBV2 and J is TRBJ2-1; 10 nucleotides match TRBD2. J gave up 1 base and V 7 bases, and 4 bases lay outside the gene matches. The CDR3 contains 15 residues. Germline values: CDR1 SNHLY, CDR2 FYNNEI.

V usage is TRBV30 and J usage is TRBJ1-3; possible D gene TRBD1, 5 bases. Germline CDR1 reads GTSNPN; CDR2 reads SVGIG (reference sequence). There are 16 residues in the CDR3. V shed 1 base and J shed 4 bases, with 17 bases lying between them. The CDR3 sequence is CAWSGPGSRGGNTIYF. The CDR3 DNA reads TGTGCCTGGAGTGGGCCAGGATCTAGGGGAGGAAACACCATATATTTT.

This chain connects TRBV5-6 to TRBJ1-2; 8 bases are shared with TRBD1. CDR1 SGHDT and CDR2 YYEEEE come from the germline V gene. This CDR3 comprises 14 residues. With 4 bases clipped from V and 7 bases from J, the junction kept 9 bases outside the gene matches. In DNA, the CDR3 is TGTGCCAGCAGCGGCGACAGGGGCATCACTGGCTACACCTTC. Translated, it gives CASSGDRGITGYTF.

The count of this clone is one. V is TRBV7-2 and J is TRBJ1-2; the D gene is possibly TRBD1 (5 bases). Germline V CDR1 and CDR2: SGHTA, FQGNSA. The CDR3 contains 14 residues. The germline V and J ends were trimmed by 3 bases and 1 base, with 9 bases remaining between them. The DNA for the CDR3 is TGTGCCAGCAGCTTTGACAGCCTTAACTATGGCTACACCTTC. Its protein product is CASSFDSLNYGYTF.

The chain uses TRBV28 and TRBJ1-6; possibly TRBD1 for D (5 bases). This CDR3 has 14 residues. Germline CDR1 reads MDHEN; CDR2 reads SYDVKM. The V end was cut by 6 bases, the J end by 10 bases, with 16 bases between. Here the CDR3 reads CASRADIPGSPLHF. In nucleotides, the CDR3 is TGTGCCAGCAGAGCAGACATTCCAGGGTCACCCCTCCACTTT.

This chain joins TRBV19 and TRBJ2-7; D remains ambiguous. The CDR3 has 14 amino acids. The ends were cut back, 4 bases at V and 2 bases at J, with 12 bases in the middle. Germline V CDR1 and CDR2: LNHDA, SQIVND (reference sequence). CDR3 DNA: TGTGCCAGTAGTAAGACCAGGCCTCCCTACGAGCAGTACTTC. Translated: CASSKTRPPYEQYF.

This clone was seen just once. The CDR3 nucleotides are TGTGCCAGCAGCTCTTGGACAGCTAACTATGGCTACACCTTC. Its translation is CASSSWTANYGYTF. The chain uses TRBV7-2 and TRBJ1-2; possibly TRBD1 for D (6 bases). The CDR3 covers 14 residues. The V gene's germline CDR1 is SGHTA and CDR2 FQGNSA. V gave up 4 bases and J gave up 0 bases, with 9 bases separating them.